This TCR beta chain was retrieved from a study of blood T cell repertoires in COVID-19. Study-level background: The study drew acute and convalescent COVID-19 samples from the United States, Italy and Spain.

In the case of this clone: The same CDR3 also results from other DNA sequences found in this sample.

This CDR3 comprises 13 residues. V lost 3 bases to trimming and J lost 4 bases, with 7 bases between them. The germline gives CDR1 LNHDA, CDR2 SQIVND (reference sequence). Recovered status in Cohort 3 required two negative PCRs, clearance, or symptom resolution. Per the authors' pipeline: Reference gene primer amplification gave nucleated cell count estimates. Method: immunoSEQ multiplex PCR; TCRdb's copy keeps in-frame clones and lacks some. That table is the source of V, J and clone size, and D and trimming were worked out from the DNA. The sample lists a few hundred thousand clones, 80% to 85% seen once, with 3.4% in the top ten.

The source material was PBMCs or T cells enriched from blood (not recorded which). This TCR was recovered from a man aged 50 to 59 who had recovered from COVID-19. The rearrangement uses TRBV19 and TRBJ1-5, with D uncertain. The CDR3 DNA sequence: TGTGCCAGTAGTATTAGGAGGAATCAGCCCCAGCATTTT. It yields the protein CASSIRRNQPQHF.